One and the same sample provided the 19 T cell receptor beta chains below, sequenced in a study of cytotoxic CD8 clonotypes in ibrutinib-treated CLL. Clones were read by immunoSEQ multiplex PCR, and TCRdb kept only the in-frame ones, dropping some. The table lists 45,000 or so clones, about 57% of them singletons. The sample in question was PBMCs, obtained after 24 months of ibrutinib treatment. These receptors were collected from a human donor with chronic lymphocytic leukemia.

This clone was observed a handful of times. The genes are TRBV29-1 and TRBJ1-1; D gene ambiguous. The CDR3 is 13 residues long. V lost 7 bases and J lost 1, with 13 bases in between. Germline-derived CDR1 and CDR2 are SQVTM and ANQGSEA. The CDR3 reads CSASRGGNTEAFF. The CDR3 nucleotides are TGCAGCGCCTCTCGAGGAGGGAACACTGAAGCTTTCTTT.

This chain uses TRBV19 with TRBJ1-1; D perhaps matches TRBD1 (6 bases). The CDR3 extends over 13 amino acids. Trimming pared 5 bases from V and 5 bases from J, leaving 12 bases between. CDR1 is LNHDA, CDR2 SQIVND, per germline (reference sequence). The CDR3 is CASSVKGDTEAFF. The CDR3 DNA reads as TGTGCCAGTAGTGTAAAGGGGGATACTGAAGCTTTCTTT.

The chain employs TRBV5-8 and TRBJ1-1; D is uncertain. Germline loops: CDR1 SGHTS, CDR2 YDEGEE. This CDR3 comprises 14 residues. V dropped 2 bases and J dropped 0 bases, with 8 bases sitting between them. This chain's CDR3 is CASSFDLMNTEAFF. DNA of the CDR3: TGTGCCAGCAGCTTCGATCTCATGAACACTGAAGCTTTCTTT.

This chain uses TRBV5-4 with TRBJ1-1; perhaps TRBD1 as D (6 bases). Trimming shortened V by 3 bases and J by 7 bases, and 16 bases separated the two germline ends. The CDR3 covers 14 residues. CDR1 and CDR2 (germline): SGHNT, YYREEE (reference sequence). The DNA of the CDR3 is TGTGCCAGCAGCTCGGCTGGGACAAACCGTGAAGCTTTCTTT. It translates to CASSSAGTNREAFF.

The chain employs TRBV7-8 and TRBJ2-7; D not resolved. CDR1 and CDR2 from the germline V gene are SGHVS and FQNEAQ. The CDR3 is made up of 13 amino acids. Trimming pared 5 bases from V and 3 bases from J, leaving 11 bases between. CDR3 coding DNA: TGTGCCAGCAGCCCCCGGTGGGGCTACGAGCAGTACTTC. This sequence encodes CASSPRWGYEQYF.

This clone turned up a few times. The CDR3: CASSTIFGSNYEQYF. Written as DNA, the CDR3 is TGTGCCAGTAGTACCATTTTCGGGTCGAACTACGAGCAGTACTTC. The rearrangement links TRBV19 to TRBJ2-7, with D unclear. Deletions cut 4 bases from V and 3 bases from J, with 16 bases between. Germline V gene sequence: CDR1 LNHDA, CDR2 SQIVND (reference sequence). The CDR3 is 15 amino acids.

The chain couples TRBV19 to TRBJ1-2; D uncertain. This CDR3 has 11 residues. V was cut by 5 bases and J by 5 bases, with 6 bases left in between. Germline CDR1 reads LNHDA; CDR2 reads SQIVND (reference sequence). CDR3: CASSGPYGYTF. DNA for the CDR3: TGTGCCAGTAGTGGTCCGTATGGCTACACCTTC. Full variable domain (remainder filled in from reference TRBV19 and TRBJ1-2): DGGITQSPKYLFRKEGQNVTLSCEQNLNHDAMYWYRQDPGQGLRLIYYSQIVNDFQKGDIAEGYSVSREKKESFPLTVTSAQKNPTAFYLCASSGPYGYTFGSGTRLTVV.

The chain employs TRBV5-1 and TRBJ1-1, with 8 bases identical to TRBD1. Trimming cost V 4 bases and J 2 bases; bases outside gene matches: 7. Germline V gene data show CDR1 as SGHRS and CDR2 as YFSETQ. The CDR3 is 15 residues long. The CDR3 region is CASSDPQGGNTEAFF. CDR3 coding DNA: TGCGCCAGCAGCGATCCACAGGGGGGCAACACTGAAGCTTTCTTT.

This rearrangement joins TRBV2 to TRBJ2-5; TRBD2 agrees at 10 bases. The CDR3 runs to 15 residues. Trimming removed 6 bases from V and 1 base from J; junction bases left unmatched: 5. The germline V gene has CDR1 SNHLY and CDR2 FYNNEI. CDR3 DNA: TGTGCCAGCAGCAGACTAGCGGGTACCCAAGAGACCCAGTACTTC. This gives the protein CASSRLAGTQETQYF.

This clone was observed a few times. The rearrangement joins TRBV5-1 to TRBJ2-2; no firm D call. The CDR3 has 12 residues. Trimming pared 2 bases from V and 3 bases from J, leaving 2 bases between. Germline V gene sequence: CDR1 SGHRS, CDR2 YFSETQ. The CDR3 here is CASSFDTGELFF. In nucleotides, the CDR3 is TGCGCCAGCAGCTTCGACACCGGGGAGCTGTTTTTT.

Regarding this clone: Its ends do not fully match the called genes, so a read error is possible. The DNA for the CDR3 is TGCAGCATTGAGCGGGCAGGCACAGATACGCAGTATTTT. The encoded protein is CSIERAGTDTQYF. V is TRBV29-1 and J is TRBJ2-3; TRBD2 is a possible D gene (6 bases). The CDR3 sequence is 13 residues long. Germline lookup yields CDR1 SQVTM and CDR2 ANQGSEA.

The chain recombines TRBV5-1 with TRBJ2-5; 13 positions match TRBD2. CDR3 length: 16 residues. Germline assignment: CDR1 SGHRS and CDR2 YFSETQ. Trimming took 0 bases from V and 5 from J; bases not matched to a gene: 4. In DNA, the CDR3 is TGCGCCAGCAGCTTGGGAGGGACTAGCGGGGCTGAGACCCAGTACTTC. Protein sequence: CASSLGGTSGAETQYF.

This clone was counted only a few times. The chain is built from TRBV7-9 and TRBJ2-3; D is ambiguous. This CDR3 has 12 residues. V lost 1 base and J lost 1, with 0 bases in between. CDR1 and CDR2 from the germline V gene are SEHNR and FQNEAQ (reference sequence). CDR3 residues: CASSLGTDTQYF. CDR3 DNA: TGTGCCAGCAGCTTAGGCACAGATACGCAGTATTTT. Based on the CDR3 plus reference TRBV7-9 and TRBJ2-3, the full variable domain is DTGVSQNPRHKITKRGQNVTFRCDPISEHNRLYWYRQTLGQGPEFLTYFQNEAQLEKSRLLSDRFSAERPKGSFSTLEIQRTEQGDSAMYLCASSLGTDTQYFGPGTRLTVL.

The chain links TRBV7-6 to TRBJ1-2, with D possibly matching TRBD1 (5 bases). This CDR3 is 14 amino acids long. V lost 5 bases and J 3 bases, leaving 13 bases between the germline ends. The germline V gene has CDR1 SGHVS and CDR2 FNYEAQ. CDR3 bases: TGTGCCAGCAGCCCTAGAGCGGGGGACTATGGCTACACCTTC. It codes for CASSPRAGDYGYTF. The full variable domain, in which reference TRBV7-6 and TRBJ1-2 provide the parts outside the CDR3, is GAGVSQSPRYKVTKRGQDVALRCDPISGHVSLYWYRQALGQGPEFLTYFNYEAQQDKSGLPNDRFSAERPEGSISTLTIQRTEQRDSAMYRCASSPRAGDYGYTFGSGTRLTVV.

CDR3 nucleotides: TGTGCCAGCAGTGAGGACAGGCCCACCGACTACGAGCAGTACTTC. Protein product: CASSEDRPTDYEQYF. The J gene is TRBJ2-7, the V gene TRBV2; 7 positions match TRBD1. The V and J ends lost 3 bases and 3 bases, in that order; junction bases with no gene match: 8. The CDR3 has 15 residues. Looked up from germline, CDR1 is SNHLY and CDR2 is FYNNEI.

This clone has only a few counts. This chain joins TRBV6-5 and TRBJ1-2; no reliable D call. Germline V gives CDR1 MNHEY, CDR2 SVGAGI. Trimming removed 2 bases from V and 8 bases from J, with 15 bases in between. This CDR3 has 14 amino acids. Written as DNA, the CDR3 is TGTGCCAGCAGTTACGATATAGTTGCCGGGGGCTACACCTTC. This gives the protein CASSYDIVAGGYTF.

V and J are TRBV10-2 and TRBJ1-1; D is unresolved. Germline CDR1 WSHSY, CDR2 SAAADI. Trimming shortened V by 4 bases and J by 2 bases, and 14 bases separated the two germline ends. The CDR3 runs 15 residues. This chain's CDR3 is CASSGIYGGNTEAFF. CDR3 in DNA: TGCGCCAGCAGTGGTATCTATGGAGGCAACACTGAAGCTTTCTTT.

This chain connects TRBV11-2 to TRBJ1-3; 7 positions agree with TRBD1. Germline CDR1 reads SGHAT; CDR2 reads FQNNGV. Germline trimming cut 3 bases from V and 3 bases from J; bases unmatched to any gene: 8. The CDR3 loop spans 16 amino acids. The CDR3 loop is CASSFSAGGFGNTIYF. The CDR3 DNA is TGTGCCAGCAGCTTTTCCGCAGGGGGGTTTGGAAACACCATATATTTT.

J is TRBJ2-1 and V is TRBV7-8; D is ambiguous. The germline gives CDR1 SGHVS, CDR2 FQNEAQ. The CDR3 is 12 residues long. V dropped 3 bases and J dropped 15 bases, with 15 bases sitting between them. CDR3 DNA sequence: TGTGCCAGCAGCTTTTGGACCCCCATCACGTTCTTC. Translation: CASSFWTPITFF. The variable domain in full, with the rest retrieved from reference TRBV7-8 and TRBJ2-1, is GAGVSQSPRYKVAKRGQDVALRCDPISGHVSLFWYQQALGQGPEFLTYFQNEAQLDKSGLPSDRFFAERPEGSVSTLKIQRTQQEDSAVYLCASSFWTPITFFGPGTRLTVL.